The sequence of this TCR beta chain was determined in a study of blood T cell repertoires in COVID-19. Germline V gene sequence: CDR1 SGHAT, CDR2 FQNNGV. This CDR3 contains 17 residues. The J segment lost 6 bases and the V segment lost 3 bases, leaving 12 bases of the junction unmatched. Authors' analysis steps: Estimated nucleated cell counts came from reference gene primer amplification. Measured with immunoSEQ multiplex PCR; TCRdb has only the in-frame clones, and not every one. V, J and clone size are taken as reported in that table, and D and trimming were inferred from the DNA itself. The data hold 150,000 or so clones, with roughly 84% observed a single time.

Specimen: peripheral blood. The chain has TRBV11-2 and TRBJ2-5; 11 nucleotides line up with TRBD2. This clonotype was sampled from a man younger than 30 with active or convalescent COVID-19. The CDR3, as DNA: TGTGCCAGCAGCTTTACGCGTAGCGGGGGGGCGAGGAAGACCCAGTACTTC. Its translation is CASSFTRSGGARKTQYF.